The T cell receptor beta chain under discussion was sequenced for a study of cytomegalovirus exposure and HLA in healthy donors. Germline loops: CDR1 SGHRS, CDR2 YFSETQ. The CDR3 contains 16 residues. V lost 0 bases to trimming and J lost 6 bases, with 16 bases between them. PCR involved 60 Vbeta and 13 Jbeta primers. Clones were sequenced by immunoSEQ multiplex PCR, and TCRdb holds only the in-frame ones, with some missing. The sample contains approximately 130,000 clones, approximately 79% of which appear only once. What was sequenced was PBMCs. The chain joins TRBV5-1 to TRBJ2-4; D might be TRBD2 (5 bases). This receptor was identified in a man aged 45-60 years in good health and CMV-seropositive. CDR3 bases: TGCGCCAGCAGCTTGGCCTCTGAGGGTACGGGAAACATTCAGTACTTC. Protein product: CASSLASEGTGNIQYF.